One sample yielded the 14 T cell receptor beta chains listed below, sequenced in a study of blood T cell repertoires in COVID-19. Clones were read by immunoSEQ multiplex PCR, and TCRdb kept only the in-frame ones, dropping some. The top ten hold 3% of the sample, which has a few hundred thousand clones, 70% to 90% seen once. Sequences were obtained from peripheral blood. Source of these receptors: a human donor in a cohort sampled during active COVID-19.

The J gene is TRBJ1-4, the V gene TRBV6-5, with D unclear. From germline, CDR1 is MNHEY and CDR2 SVGAGI. Trimming took off 2 bases at V and 5 bases at J, with 15 bases between the two ends. The CDR3 is 16 residues long. The CDR3 loop reads CASSYATGKRNEKLFF. CDR3 nucleotides: TGTGCCAGCAGTTACGCTACCGGGAAACGGAATGAAAAACTGTTTTTT.

The rearrangement joins TRBV9 to TRBJ1-2, with a weak D call TRBD1 (6 bases). Germline V gene lookup returns CDR1 SGDLS and CDR2 YYNGEE. The V end was cut by 3 bases, the J end by 5 bases, with 17 bases between. This CDR3 is 15 amino acids long. CDR3 bases: TGTGCCAGCAGCGCTACAGGGATCTCGGGTTATGGCTACACCTTC. It yields the protein CASSATGISGYGYTF. Supplemented by reference TRBV9 and TRBJ1-2, the full variable domain reads DSGVTQTPKHLITATGQRVTLRCSPRSGDLSVYWYQQSLDQGLQFLIQYYNGEERAKGNILERFSAQQFPDLHSELNLSSLELGDSALYFCASSATGISGYGYTFGSGTRLTVV.

DNA of the CDR3: TGTGCCAGTAGCAAGACTAGCGGGGGTCCTGTTGAGCAGTTCTTC. This gives the protein CASSKTSGGPVEQFF. The rearrangement uses TRBV19 and TRBJ2-1, with 12 positions matching TRBD2. V shed 6 bases and J 9 bases; nucleotides not matched to a gene: 9. The germline V gene encodes CDR1 LNHDA and CDR2 SQIVND (reference sequence). The CDR3 has 15 amino acids.

V is TRBV28 and J is TRBJ1-3, with 8 bases fitting TRBD1. V dropped 3 bases and J dropped 4; count of bases not matched to a gene: 2. The CDR3 extends over 14 amino acids. Germline CDR1 MDHEN, CDR2 SYDVKM. The CDR3 region is CASSFRGRGNTIYF. The CDR3 nucleotides are TGTGCCAGCAGTTTCAGGGGGCGCGGAAACACCATATATTTT.

This chain joins TRBV5-1 and TRBJ2-5, with unresolved D. Deletions cut 4 bases from V and 2 bases from J, with 12 bases between. Germline V gene data show CDR1 as SGHRS and CDR2 as YFSETQ. The CDR3 spans 14 residues. CDR3 DNA: TGCGCCAGCAGCCCTACTCTAGGACAAGAGACCCAGTACTTC. Encoded protein: CASSPTLGQETQYF. The full variable domain, its missing parts supplied by reference TRBV5-1 and TRBJ2-5, is KAGVTQTPRYLIKTRGQQVTLSCSPISGHRSVSWYQQTPGQGLQFLFEYFSETQRNKGNFPGRFSGRQFSNSRSEMNVSTLELGDSALYLCASSPTLGQETQYFGPGTRLLVL.

The CDR3 nucleotides read TGTGCCACCAGTGATGCCCAGGTGGTAACCGGGGAGCTGTTTTTT. Translating it yields CATSDAQVVTGELFF. The chain is built from TRBV24-1 and TRBJ2-2; D unclear. The CDR3 is 15 amino acids. V was shortened by 3 bases and J by 5 bases, with 12 bases between the two germline ends. Germline V lookup: CDR1 KGHDR, CDR2 SFDVKD.

The V gene is TRBV12-3 or TRBV12-4, the J gene TRBJ1-2; D gene ambiguous. The CDR3 sequence is 11 residues long. The V end was cut by 5 bases, the J end by 4 bases, with 5 bases between. CDR3 residues: CASSRVYGYTF. CDR3 nucleotide sequence: TGTGCCAGCAGTCGTGTCTATGGCTACACCTTC.

The chain couples TRBV18 to TRBJ1-1; weak D call: TRBD1 (5 bases). This CDR3 is 15 amino acids long. The V and J ends lost 6 bases and 1 base respectively, with 15 bases between them. Per germline, CDR1 KGHSH and CDR2 LQKENI. CDR3 bases: TGTGCCAGCTCGACCGGGGCGGGGCGGAACACTGAAGCTTTCTTT. It translates to CASSTGAGRNTEAFF.

Remarks on this clone: The missing conserved phenylalanine or tryptophan at the end of this CDR3 makes a read error likely. This sequence joins TRBV30 and TRBJ1-2, with TRBD1 matching 9 bases. Per germline, CDR1 GTSNPN and CDR2 SVGIG (reference sequence). The CDR3 runs to 14 residues. Trimming at V came to 2 bases and at J to 4 bases, leaving 5 bases not matched to a gene. The CDR3 DNA is TGTGCCTGGAGTACAGGGGGCTCGAGCTATGGCTACACCATC. It codes for CAWSTGGSSYGYTI.

The chain joins TRBV6-6 to TRBJ2-3; TRBD2 matches at 12 bases. In germline, CDR1 is MNHNY, CDR2 SVGAGI (reference sequence). The CDR3 extends over 17 amino acids. V lost 6 bases to trimming and J lost 2 bases; unmatched junction nucleotides: 9. The CDR3 region has the DNA TGTGCCAGCAGCCGACGAGGACTAGCGGGGAACACAGATACGCAGTATTTT. This translates into CASSRRGLAGNTDTQYF.

This chain joins TRBV7-3 and TRBJ2-3; the match to TRBD2 covers 11 bases. CDR3 length: 15 residues. Germline CDR1 reads SGHTA; CDR2 reads FQGTGA. Losses at the gene ends were 5 bases for V and 2 bases for J; bases not matched to a gene: 3. In nucleotides, the CDR3 is TGTGCCAGCAGCCTAGCGGGAGGCATCACAGATACGCAGTATTTT. Translation: CASSLAGGITDTQYF.

The chain combines TRBV18 with TRBJ2-5, with 8 nucleotides matching TRBD2. This CDR3 contains 14 residues. J gave up 6 bases and V 6 bases, and 9 bases lay outside the gene matches. In germline, CDR1 is KGHSH, CDR2 LQKENI. The CDR3 DNA reads as TGTGCCAGCTCCGCAACGGGAGGGTTGAAGACCCAGTACTTC. Its protein product is CASSATGGLKTQYF. The full variable domain, in which reference TRBV18 and TRBJ2-5 provide the parts outside the CDR3, is NAGVMQNPRHLVRRRGQEARLRCSPMKGHSHVYWYRQLPEEGLKFMVYLQKENIIDESGMPKERFSAEFPKEGPSILRIQQVVRGDSAAYFCASSATGGLKTQYFGPGTRLLVL.

This clone came up once. The rearrangement joins TRBV3-1 (or the pseudogene TRBV3-2) to TRBJ2-1; 8 bases match TRBD2. The CDR3 contains 12 residues. Per germline, CDR1 LGHDT and CDR2 YNNKEL (reference sequence). After removal of 8 bases from V and 6 bases from J, the junction contained 3 bases not matched to a gene. Here the CDR3 DNA reads TGTGCCAGCGGCCGGGGGGGCAATGAGCAGTTCTTC. This encodes CASGRGGNEQFF.

The J gene is TRBJ1-1, the V gene TRBV6-5, with D possibly being TRBD1 (6 bases). Germline loops: CDR1 MNHEY, CDR2 SVGAGI. The CDR3 extends over 13 amino acids. V lost 8 bases, J lost 1 base, and 11 bases lay in between. CDR3: CASQRGGNTEAFF. The CDR3 region has the DNA TGTGCCAGCCAAAGAGGGGGGAACACTGAAGCTTTCTTT.